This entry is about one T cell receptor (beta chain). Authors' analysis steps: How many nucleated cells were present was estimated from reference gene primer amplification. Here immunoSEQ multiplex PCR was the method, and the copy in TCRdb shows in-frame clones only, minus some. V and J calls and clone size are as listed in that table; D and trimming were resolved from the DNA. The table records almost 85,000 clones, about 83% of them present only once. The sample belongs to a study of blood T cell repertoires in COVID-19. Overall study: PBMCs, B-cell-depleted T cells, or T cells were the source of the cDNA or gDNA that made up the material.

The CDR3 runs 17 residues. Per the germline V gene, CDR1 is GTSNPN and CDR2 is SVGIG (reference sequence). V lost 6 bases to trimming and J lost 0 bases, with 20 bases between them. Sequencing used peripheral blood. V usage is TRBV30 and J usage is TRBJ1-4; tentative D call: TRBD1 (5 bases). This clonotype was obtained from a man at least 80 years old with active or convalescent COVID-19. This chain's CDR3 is CACCGGAGVATNEKLFF. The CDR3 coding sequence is TGTGCCTGCTGCGGCGGGGCGGGAGTTGCAACTAATGAAAAACTGTTTTTT.